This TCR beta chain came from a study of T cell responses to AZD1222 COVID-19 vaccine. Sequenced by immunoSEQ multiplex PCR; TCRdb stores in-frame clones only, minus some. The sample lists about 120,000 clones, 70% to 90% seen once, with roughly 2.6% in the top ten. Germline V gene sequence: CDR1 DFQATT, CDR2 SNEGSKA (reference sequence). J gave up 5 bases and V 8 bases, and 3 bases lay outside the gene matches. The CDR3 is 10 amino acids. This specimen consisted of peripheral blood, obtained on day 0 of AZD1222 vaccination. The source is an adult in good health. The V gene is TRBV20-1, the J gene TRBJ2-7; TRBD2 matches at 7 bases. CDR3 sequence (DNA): TGCAGTTCCCGGGGGGACGAGCAGTACTTC. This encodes CSSRGDEQYF.